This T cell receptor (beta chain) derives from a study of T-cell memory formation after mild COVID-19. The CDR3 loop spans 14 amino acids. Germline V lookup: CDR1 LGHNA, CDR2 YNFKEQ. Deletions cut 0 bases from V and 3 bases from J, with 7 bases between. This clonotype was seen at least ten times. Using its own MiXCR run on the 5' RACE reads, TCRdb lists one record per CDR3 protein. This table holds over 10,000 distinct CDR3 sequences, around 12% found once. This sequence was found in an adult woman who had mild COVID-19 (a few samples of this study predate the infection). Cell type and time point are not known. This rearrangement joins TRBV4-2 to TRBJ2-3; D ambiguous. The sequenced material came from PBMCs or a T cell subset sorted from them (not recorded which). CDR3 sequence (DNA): TGTGCCAGCAGCCAAGATGATTGGACAGATACGCAGTATTTT. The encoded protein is CASSQDDWTDTQYF.